This T cell receptor beta chain stems from a study of molecular identifiers for immune sequencing clone quantification. CDR1 is GTSNPN and CDR2 is SVGIG in the germline V gene (reference sequence). V lost 7 bases and J 9 bases, leaving 22 bases between the germline ends. The CDR3 length is 13 residues. In TCRdb, the PCR reads were re-called with MiXCR into one record per CDR3 protein. The sample lists 300,000 to 400,000 distinct CDR3 sequences, roughly 24% occurring once. The chain is built from TRBV30 and TRBJ2-7; D might be TRBD1 or TRBD2, each matching 6 bases. This sequence originates from a human donor in good health. Some libraries in this study had Jurkat cell RNA spiked in. The sequencing sample was made of naive CD8+ T cells from blood, with Jurkat cell RNA spiked in. Subset denoted: FACS-sorted CD8+CD4-CCR7+CD45RA+ naive T cells. In nucleotides, the CDR3 is TGTGCCTTGGAGCTGGGGGGCCCTGGCGCGCAGTACTTC. It specifies CALELGGPGAQYF.